This TCR beta chain was sequenced in a study of technical replicates of blood from a handful of donors. The table came from immunoSEQ multiplex PCR; TCRdb's copy has only in-frame clones and leaves some out. Here the sample spans about 81,000 clones, 70% to 90% being singletons. This CDR3 has 13 residues. V was pared by 4 bases and J by 4 bases, with 4 bases of the junction left unmatched. Germline assignment: CDR1 GTSNPN and CDR2 SVGIG (reference sequence). Sequencing was done on a sample of PBMCs. This clonotype was sampled from a human donor in good health. Some clones in this sample may be carry-over from other donors' samples. This sequence joins TRBV30 and TRBJ1-3; 7 bases fit TRBD1. The CDR3 reads CAWITGDGNTIYF. The CDR3 region has the DNA TGTGCCTGGATCACAGGGGACGGAAACACCATATATTTT.